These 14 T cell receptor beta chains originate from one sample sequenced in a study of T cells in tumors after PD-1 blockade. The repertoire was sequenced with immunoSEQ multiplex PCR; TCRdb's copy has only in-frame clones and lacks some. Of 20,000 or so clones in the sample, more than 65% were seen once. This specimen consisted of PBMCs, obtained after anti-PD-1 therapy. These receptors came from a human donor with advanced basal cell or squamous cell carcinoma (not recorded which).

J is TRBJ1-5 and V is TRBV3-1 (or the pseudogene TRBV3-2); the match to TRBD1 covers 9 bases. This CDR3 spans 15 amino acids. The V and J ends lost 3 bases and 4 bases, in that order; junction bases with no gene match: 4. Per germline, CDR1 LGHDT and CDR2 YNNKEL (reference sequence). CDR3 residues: CASSQMTGGNQPQHF. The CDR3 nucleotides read TGTGCCAGCAGCCAGATGACAGGGGGGAATCAGCCCCAGCATTTT.

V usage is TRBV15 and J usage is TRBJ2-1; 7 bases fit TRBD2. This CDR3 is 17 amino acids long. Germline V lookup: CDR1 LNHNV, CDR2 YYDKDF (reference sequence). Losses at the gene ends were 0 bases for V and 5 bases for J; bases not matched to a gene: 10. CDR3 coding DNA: TGTGCCACCAGCAGAGAAACCCAGGGAGGGAGAAACAATGAGCAGTTCTTC. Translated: CATSRETQGGRNNEQFF.

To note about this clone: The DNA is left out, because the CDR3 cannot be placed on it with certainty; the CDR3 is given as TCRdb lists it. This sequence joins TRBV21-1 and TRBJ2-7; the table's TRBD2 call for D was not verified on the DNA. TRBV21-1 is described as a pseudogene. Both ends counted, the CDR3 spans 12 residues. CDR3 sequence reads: CASSRYGCEQYF.

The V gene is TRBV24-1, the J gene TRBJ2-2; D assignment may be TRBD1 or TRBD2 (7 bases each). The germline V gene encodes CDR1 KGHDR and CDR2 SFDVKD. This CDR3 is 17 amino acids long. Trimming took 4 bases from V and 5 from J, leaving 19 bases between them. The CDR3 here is CATSDTPGQGGTGELFF. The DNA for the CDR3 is TGTGCCACCAGTGACACCCCGGGGCAGGGGGGGACCGGGGAGCTGTTTTTT.

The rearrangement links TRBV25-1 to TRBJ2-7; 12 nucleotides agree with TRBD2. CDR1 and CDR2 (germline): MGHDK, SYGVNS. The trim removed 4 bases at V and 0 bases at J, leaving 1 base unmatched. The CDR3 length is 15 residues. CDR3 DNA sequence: TGTGCCAGCAGTGGGACTAGCGGGGTCTCCTACGAGCAGTACTTC. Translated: CASSGTSGVSYEQYF.

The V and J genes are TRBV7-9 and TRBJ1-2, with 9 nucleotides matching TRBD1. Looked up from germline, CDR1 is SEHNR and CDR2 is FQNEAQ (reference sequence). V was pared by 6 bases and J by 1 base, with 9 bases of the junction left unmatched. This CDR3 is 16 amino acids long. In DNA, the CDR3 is TGTGCCAGCAGTTACACCCGGGACAGGGATAACTATGGCTACACCTTC. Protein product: CASSYTRDRDNYGYTF.

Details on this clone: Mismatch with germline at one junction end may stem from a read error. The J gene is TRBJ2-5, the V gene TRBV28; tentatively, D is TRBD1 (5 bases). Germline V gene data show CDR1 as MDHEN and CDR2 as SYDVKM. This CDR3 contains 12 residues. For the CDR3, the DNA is TGTGCCATTGTGGACACTCAAGAGGCCCAGTACTTC. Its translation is CAIVDTQEAQYF.

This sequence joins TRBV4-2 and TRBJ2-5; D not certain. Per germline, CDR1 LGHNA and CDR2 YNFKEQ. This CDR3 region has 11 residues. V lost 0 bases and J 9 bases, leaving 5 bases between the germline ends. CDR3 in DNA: TGTGCCAGCAGCCAAGATGAGGCCCAGTACTTC. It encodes CASSQDEAQYF.

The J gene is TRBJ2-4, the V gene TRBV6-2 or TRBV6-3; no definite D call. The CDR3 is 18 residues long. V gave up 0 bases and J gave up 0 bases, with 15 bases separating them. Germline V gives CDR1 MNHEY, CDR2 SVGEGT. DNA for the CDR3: TGTGCCAGCAGTTACTCGTTGGAAGGTTTTCTAGCCAAAAACATTCAGTACTTC. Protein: CASSYSLEGFLAKNIQYF.

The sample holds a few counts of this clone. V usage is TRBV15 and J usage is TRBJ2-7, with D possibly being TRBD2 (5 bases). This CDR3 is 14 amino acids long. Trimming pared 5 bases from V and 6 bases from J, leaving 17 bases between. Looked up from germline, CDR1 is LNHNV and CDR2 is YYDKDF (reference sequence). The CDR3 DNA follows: TGTGCCACCAGCGCCTTCCCCGGGGTTCCCGAGCAGTACTTC. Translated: CATSAFPGVPEQYF.

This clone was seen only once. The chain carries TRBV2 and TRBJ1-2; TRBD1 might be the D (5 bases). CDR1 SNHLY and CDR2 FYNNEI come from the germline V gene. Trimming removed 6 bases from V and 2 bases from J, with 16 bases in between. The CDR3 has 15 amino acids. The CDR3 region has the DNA TGTGCCAGCAGAGACCACCAAACAGGAAACTATGGCTACACCTTC. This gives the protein CASRDHQTGNYGYTF.

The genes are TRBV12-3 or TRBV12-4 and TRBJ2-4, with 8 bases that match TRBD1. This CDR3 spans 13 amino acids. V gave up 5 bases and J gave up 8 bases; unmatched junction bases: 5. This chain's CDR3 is CASSGQGFDIQYF. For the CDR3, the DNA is TGTGCCAGCAGTGGACAGGGTTTTGACATTCAGTACTTC.

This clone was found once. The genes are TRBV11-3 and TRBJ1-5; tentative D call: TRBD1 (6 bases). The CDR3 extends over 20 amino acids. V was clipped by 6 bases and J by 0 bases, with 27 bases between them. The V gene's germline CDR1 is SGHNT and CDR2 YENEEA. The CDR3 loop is CASSHPLGIGGPFSNQPQHF. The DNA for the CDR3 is TGTGCCAGCAGTCACCCCTTGGGCATTGGGGGGCCCTTTAGCAATCAGCCCCAGCATTTT.

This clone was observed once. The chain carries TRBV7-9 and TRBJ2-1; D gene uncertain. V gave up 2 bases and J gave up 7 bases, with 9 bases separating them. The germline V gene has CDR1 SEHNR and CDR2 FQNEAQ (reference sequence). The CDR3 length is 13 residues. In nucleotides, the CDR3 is TGTGCCAGCAGCTTATGGACGGAAAATGAGCAGTTCTTC. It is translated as CASSLWTENEQFF.